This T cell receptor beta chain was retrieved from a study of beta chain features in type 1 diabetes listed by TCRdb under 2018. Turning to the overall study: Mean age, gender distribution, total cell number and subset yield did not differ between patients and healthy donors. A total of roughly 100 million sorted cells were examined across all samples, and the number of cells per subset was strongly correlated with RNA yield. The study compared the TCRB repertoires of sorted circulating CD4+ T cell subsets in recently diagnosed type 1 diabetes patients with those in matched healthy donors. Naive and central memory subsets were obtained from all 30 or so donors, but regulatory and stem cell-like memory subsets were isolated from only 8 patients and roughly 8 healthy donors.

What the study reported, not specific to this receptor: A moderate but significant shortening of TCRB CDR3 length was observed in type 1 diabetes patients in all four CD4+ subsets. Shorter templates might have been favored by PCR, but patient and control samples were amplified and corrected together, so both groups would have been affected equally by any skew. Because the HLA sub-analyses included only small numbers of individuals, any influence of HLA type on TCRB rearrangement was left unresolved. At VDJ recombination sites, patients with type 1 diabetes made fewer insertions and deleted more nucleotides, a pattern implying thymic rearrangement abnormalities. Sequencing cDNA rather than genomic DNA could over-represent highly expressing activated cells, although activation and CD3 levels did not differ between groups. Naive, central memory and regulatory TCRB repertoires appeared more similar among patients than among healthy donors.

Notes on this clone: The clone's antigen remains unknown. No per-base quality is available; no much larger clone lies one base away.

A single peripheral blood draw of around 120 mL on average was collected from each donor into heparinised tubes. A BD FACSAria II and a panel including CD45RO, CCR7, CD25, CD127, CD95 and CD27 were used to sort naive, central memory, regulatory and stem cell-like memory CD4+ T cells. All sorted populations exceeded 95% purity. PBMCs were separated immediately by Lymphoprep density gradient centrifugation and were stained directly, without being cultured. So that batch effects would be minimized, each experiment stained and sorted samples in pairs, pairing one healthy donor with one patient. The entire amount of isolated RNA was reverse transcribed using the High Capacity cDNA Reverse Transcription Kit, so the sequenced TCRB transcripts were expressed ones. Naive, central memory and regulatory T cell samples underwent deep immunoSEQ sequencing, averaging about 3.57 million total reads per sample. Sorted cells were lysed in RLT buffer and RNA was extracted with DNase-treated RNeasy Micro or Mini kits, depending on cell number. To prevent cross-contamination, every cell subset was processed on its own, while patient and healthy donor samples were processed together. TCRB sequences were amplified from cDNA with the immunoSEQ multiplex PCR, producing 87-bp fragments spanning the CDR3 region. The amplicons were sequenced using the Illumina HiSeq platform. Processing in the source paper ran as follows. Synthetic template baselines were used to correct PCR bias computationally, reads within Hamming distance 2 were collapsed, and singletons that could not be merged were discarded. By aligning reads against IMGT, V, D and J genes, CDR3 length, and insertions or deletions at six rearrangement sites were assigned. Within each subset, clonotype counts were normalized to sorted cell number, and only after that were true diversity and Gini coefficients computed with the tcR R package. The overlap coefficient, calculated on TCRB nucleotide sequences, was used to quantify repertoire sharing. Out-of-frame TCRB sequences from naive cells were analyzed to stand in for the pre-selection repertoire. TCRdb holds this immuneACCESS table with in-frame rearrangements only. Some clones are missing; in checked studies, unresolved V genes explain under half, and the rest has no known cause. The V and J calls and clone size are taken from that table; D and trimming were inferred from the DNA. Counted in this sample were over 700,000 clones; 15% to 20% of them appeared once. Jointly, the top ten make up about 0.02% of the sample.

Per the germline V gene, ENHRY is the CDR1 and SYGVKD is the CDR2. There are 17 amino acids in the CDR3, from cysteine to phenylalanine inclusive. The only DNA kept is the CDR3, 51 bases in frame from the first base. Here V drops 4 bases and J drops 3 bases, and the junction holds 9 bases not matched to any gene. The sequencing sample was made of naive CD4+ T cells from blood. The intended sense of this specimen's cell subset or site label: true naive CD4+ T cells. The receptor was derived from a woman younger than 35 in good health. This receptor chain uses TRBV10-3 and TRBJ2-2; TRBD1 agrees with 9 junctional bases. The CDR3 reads CAISAQRDRVDTGELFF. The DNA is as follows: TGTGCCATCAGTGCTCAGCGGGACAGGGTGGACACCGGGGAGCTGTTTTTT.